This TCR beta chain was found in a study of T-cell reconstitution after alpha-beta-depleted transplantation in children. Trimming took off 8 bases at V and 2 bases at J, with 11 bases between the two ends. CDR3 size: 13 residues. Germline V lookup: CDR1 MNHEY, CDR2 SVGEGT. Preparation of the TCRbeta library used unique molecular identifiers. TCRdb reanalysed the PCR reads using MiXCR and keeps one entry per CDR3 protein. The sample gives about a million distinct CDR3 sequences, about 31% of which show up once; roughly 31% is in the top ten. As to this clonotype: Its antigen remains unknown.

Study observations and caveats: It was reported that alpha-beta T cells came from several hundred expanded graft clones (about two months after transplant).

The origin of this receptor is a boy in the first two years of life who had a stem cell transplant for SCID, so the T cells may come from the graft donor. The V and J genes are TRBV6-2 or TRBV6-3 and TRBJ2-3; the D is unclear. Sequenced material: PBMCs, mostly from graft donor cells, taken 360 days after TCRalphabeta/CD19-depleted stem cell transplant. As DNA, the CDR3 is TGTGCCAGCGCAAGCGATAACACAGATACGCAGTATTTT. Residues: CASASDNTDTQYF.